This TCR beta chain was recovered during a study of blood T cells in healthy people across ages. Germline lookup yields CDR1 LNHNV and CDR2 YYDKDF (reference sequence). The CDR3 is 17 amino acids. It was with a sample-barcoded 5' primer and a J-beta primer mix that a second PCR of about 7 to 12 cycles was run. MiXCR, run by TCRdb on the 5' RACE reads, gives a single entry per CDR3 protein. Here the sample spans about 900,000 distinct CDR3 sequences, around 48% being singletons. Concerning this clonotype: Mismatch with germline at one junction end may stem from a read error.

What was sequenced was blood. The receptor's source is a man under 40 in good health. The chain combines TRBV15 with TRBJ2-7; 8 nucleotides line up with TRBD1. The CDR3 nucleotides read TGTGCCACCAGTAGAGATGGACAGGGCCTAAAAGGCTACGAGCAGTACTTC. Protein sequence: CATSRDGQGLKGYEQYF.